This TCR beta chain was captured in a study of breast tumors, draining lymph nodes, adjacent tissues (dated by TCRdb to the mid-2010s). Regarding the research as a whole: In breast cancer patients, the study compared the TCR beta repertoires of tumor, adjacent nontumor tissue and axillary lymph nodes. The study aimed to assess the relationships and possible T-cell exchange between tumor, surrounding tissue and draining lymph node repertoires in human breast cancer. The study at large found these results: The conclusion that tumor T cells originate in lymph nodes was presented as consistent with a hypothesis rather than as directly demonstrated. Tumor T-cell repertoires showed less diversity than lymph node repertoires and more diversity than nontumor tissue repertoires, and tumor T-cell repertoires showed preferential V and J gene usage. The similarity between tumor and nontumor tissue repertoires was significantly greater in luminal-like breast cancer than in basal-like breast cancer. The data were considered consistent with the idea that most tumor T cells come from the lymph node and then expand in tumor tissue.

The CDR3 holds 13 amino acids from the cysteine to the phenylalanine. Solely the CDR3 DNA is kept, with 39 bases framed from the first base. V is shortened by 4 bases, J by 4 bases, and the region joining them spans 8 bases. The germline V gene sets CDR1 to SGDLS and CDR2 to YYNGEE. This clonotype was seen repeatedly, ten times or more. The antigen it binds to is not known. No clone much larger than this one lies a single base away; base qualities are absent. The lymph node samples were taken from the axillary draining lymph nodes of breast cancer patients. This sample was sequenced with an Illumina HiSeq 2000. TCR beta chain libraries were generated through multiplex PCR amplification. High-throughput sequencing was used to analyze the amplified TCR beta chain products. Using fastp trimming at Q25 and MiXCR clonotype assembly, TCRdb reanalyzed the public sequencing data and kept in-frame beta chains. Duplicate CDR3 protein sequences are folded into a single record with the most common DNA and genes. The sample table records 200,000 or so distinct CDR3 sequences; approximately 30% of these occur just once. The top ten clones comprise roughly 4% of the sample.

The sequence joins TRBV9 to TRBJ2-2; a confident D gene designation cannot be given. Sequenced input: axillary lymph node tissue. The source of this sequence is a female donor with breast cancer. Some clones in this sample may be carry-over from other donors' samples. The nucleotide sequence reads TGTGCCAGCAGCCCGAGTACCACCGGGGAGCTGTTTTTT. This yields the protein CASSPSTTGELFF. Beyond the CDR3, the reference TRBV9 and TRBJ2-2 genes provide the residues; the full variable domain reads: DSGVTQTPKHLITATGQRVTLRCSPRSGDLSVYWYQQSLDQGLQFLIQYYNGEERAKGNILERFSAQQFPDLHSELNLSSLELGDSALYFCASSPSTTGELFFGEGSRLTVL.